This T cell receptor beta chain is from a study of monozygotic twins with inflammatory bowel disease. Study findings and constraints: Varied immunosuppressive treatments among patients may have increased repertoire variability.

Through template switching, UMIs that included a 6-nucleotide sample barcode were added. TCRdb reprocessed the 5' RACE reads and keeps a single row for each CDR3 protein, giving no DNA. The sample holds some 440,000 distinct CDR3 sequences. With regard to this clonotype: Its antigen remains unknown.

This CDR3 contains 17 residues. Germline CDR1 and CDR2: GTSNPN and SVGIG (reference sequence). The chain carries TRBV30 and TRBJ1-1; TCRdb's D call of TRBD1 is untestable without DNA. The sequencing input was blood. The clonotype originates from a human donor with ulcerative colitis or Crohn's disease, or a healthy co-twin of an affected twin (not recorded which). The CDR3 spells CAWSVGRGGAGNTEAFF. The complete variable domain, with remaining parts taken from reference TRBV30 and TRBJ1-1, reads SQTIHQWPATLVQPVGSPLSLECTVEGTSNPNLYWYRQAAGRGLQLLFYSVGIGQISSEVPQNLSASRPQDRQFILSSKKLLLSDSGFYLCAWSVGRGGAGNTEAFFGQGTRLTVV.